The rows below give T cell receptor beta chains drawn from one sample of a study of beta chain features in type 1 diabetes. Libraries were prepared by immunoSEQ multiplex PCR; TCRdb keeps only in-frame clonotypes and omits some of them. This sample has roughly 500,000 clones, with roughly an eighth found just once. What was sequenced was naive CD4+ T cells from blood. Receptors were obtained from a young woman in good health. The CDR3 runs from the conserved cysteine through the conserved F or W. D genes are given only for firm matches. Not every row has a clone size; where given, it reads once, few, many or a size class.

j_gene | d_gene | abundance | v_gene | CDR3nt | CDR3aa
TRBJ1-2 | . | few | TRBV30 | TGTGCCTGGAGTTCACCCCCGGCCGGGAACTATGGCTACACCTTC | CAWSSPPAGNYGYTF
TRBJ1-1 | . | . | TRBV7-3 | TGTGCCAGCAGCTTAACTGGCAGCGAGAACACTGAAGCTTTCTTT | CASSLTGSENTEAFF
TRBJ2-1 | . | few | TRBV7-9 | TGTGCCAGCAGCTTAACGGAGGCCTCCTACAATGAGCAGTTCTTC | CASSLTEASYNEQFF
TRBJ2-1 | TRBD2 | . | TRBV7-9 | TGTGCCAGCAGCCGAAGGACTAGCGGGAACCCCTACAATGAGCAGTTCTTC | CASSRRTSGNPYNEQFF
TRBJ2-3 | . | . | TRBV7-9 | TGTGCCAGCAGCTTAGCGGGGGGCGTAGATACGCAGTATTTT | CASSLAGGVDTQYF
TRBJ2-1 | TRBD2 | . | TRBV9 | TGTGCCAGCAGCGTAGAGGGACTAGCGGGTGGGCAGTTCTTC | CASSVEGLAGGQFF
TRBJ1-1 | . | . | TRBV5-1 | TGCGCCAGCAGCGGAGACAGAGCACTTGAAGCTTTCTTT | CASSGDRALEAFF
TRBJ2-1 | TRBD2 | few | TRBV10-3 | TGTGCCATCAGTGCGGGACTAGCGGGCTTCAATGAGCAGTTCTTC | CAISAGLAGFNEQFF
TRBJ2-4 | TRBD1 | . | TRBV2 | TGTGCCAGCAGACTGGGACAGGGTCAGCCGGGGTGGTGGTACTTC | CASRLGQGQPGWWYF
TRBJ2-3 | TRBD1 | few | TRBV19 | TGTGCCAGTAGCACGGACAGGGCAGATACGCAGTATTTT | CASSTDRADTQYF